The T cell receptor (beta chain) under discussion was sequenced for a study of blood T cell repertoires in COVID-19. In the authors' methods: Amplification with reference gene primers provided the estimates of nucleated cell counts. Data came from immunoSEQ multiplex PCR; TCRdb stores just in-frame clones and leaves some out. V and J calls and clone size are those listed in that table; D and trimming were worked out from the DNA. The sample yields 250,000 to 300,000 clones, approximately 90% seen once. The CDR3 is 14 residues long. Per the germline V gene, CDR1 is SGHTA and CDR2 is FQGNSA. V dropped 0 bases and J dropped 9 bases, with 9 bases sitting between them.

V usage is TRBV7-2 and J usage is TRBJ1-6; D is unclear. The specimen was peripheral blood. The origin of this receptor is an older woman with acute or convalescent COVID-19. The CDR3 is CASSLAQRGSPLHF. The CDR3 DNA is TGTGCCAGCAGCTTAGCCCAGCGTGGTTCACCCCTCCACTTT.